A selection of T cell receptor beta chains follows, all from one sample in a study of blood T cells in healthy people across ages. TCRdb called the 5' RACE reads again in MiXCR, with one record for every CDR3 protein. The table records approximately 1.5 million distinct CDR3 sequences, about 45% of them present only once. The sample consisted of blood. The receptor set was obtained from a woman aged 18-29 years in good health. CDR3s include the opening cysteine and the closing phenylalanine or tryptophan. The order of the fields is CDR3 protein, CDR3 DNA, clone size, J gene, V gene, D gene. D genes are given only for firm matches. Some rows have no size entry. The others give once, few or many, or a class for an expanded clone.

CDR3aa: CASSLESGTSTDTQYF; CDR3nt: TGTGCCAGCAGCTTAGAAAGCGGGACTAGCACAGATACGCAGTATTTT; abundance: NA; j_gene: TRBJ2-3; v_gene: TRBV7-2; d_gene: TRBD2
CDR3aa: CASSPPPGQGFYEQYF; CDR3nt: TGTGCCAGCAGCCCACCTCCGGGACAGGGGTTTTACGAGCAGTACTTC; abundance: NA; j_gene: TRBJ2-7; v_gene: TRBV27; d_gene: TRBD1
CDR3aa: CSARRTTGYGYTF; CDR3nt: TGCAGTGCTAGGAGGACAACCGGCTATGGCTACACCTTC; abundance: NA; j_gene: TRBJ1-2; v_gene: TRBV20-1; d_gene: NA
CDR3aa: CSARPHRLAPTYNEQFF; CDR3nt: TGCAGTGCTAGACCGCATCGACTAGCGCCCACCTACAATGAGCAGTTCTTC; abundance: NA; j_gene: TRBJ2-1; v_gene: TRBV20-1; d_gene: TRBD2
CDR3aa: CASRSDLGGYTF; CDR3nt: TGTGCCAGCAGATCTGACCTGGGGGGCTACACCTTC; abundance: few; j_gene: TRBJ1-2; v_gene: TRBV6-2/TRBV6-3; d_gene: NA
CDR3aa: CASRRSYNSPLHF; CDR3nt: TGTGCCAGCAGGAGATCTTATAATTCACCCCTCCACTTT; abundance: NA; j_gene: TRBJ1-6; v_gene: TRBV6-4; d_gene: NA
CDR3aa: CASSGGQEGYGYTF; CDR3nt: TGTGCCAGCAGTGGTGGACAGGAGGGCTATGGCTACACCTTC; abundance: NA; j_gene: TRBJ1-2; v_gene: TRBV6-1; d_gene: TRBD1
CDR3aa: CASSWTYNNEQFF; CDR3nt: TGTGCCAGCAGTTGGACATATAACAATGAGCAGTTCTTC; abundance: NA; j_gene: TRBJ2-1; v_gene: TRBV6-2/TRBV6-3; d_gene: NA
CDR3aa: CAGSRGPGQTQYF; CDR3nt: TGTGCCGGATCCAGGGGCCCCGGTCAGACCCAGTACTTC; abundance: NA; j_gene: TRBJ2-5; v_gene: TRBV11-2; d_gene: NA
CDR3aa: CASSLGQGAALNEKLFF; CDR3nt: TGCGCCAGCAGCCTAGGACAGGGGGCGGCTCTTAATGAAAAACTGTTTTTT; abundance: NA; j_gene: TRBJ1-4; v_gene: TRBV5-1; d_gene: TRBD1
CDR3aa: CASSLLQGELDTDTQYF; CDR3nt: TGCGCCAGCAGCTTACTACAGGGGGAGTTAGACACAGATACGCAGTATTTT; abundance: NA; j_gene: TRBJ2-3; v_gene: TRBV5-1; d_gene: TRBD1
CDR3aa: CASSQGQGASTEAFF; CDR3nt: TGCGCCAGCAGCCAAGGACAGGGTGCGAGCACTGAAGCTTTCTTT; abundance: NA; j_gene: TRBJ1-1; v_gene: TRBV4-3; d_gene: TRBD1
CDR3aa: CASSLPPPEQGVHGYTF; CDR3nt: TGTGCCAGCAGCTTACCCCCACCCGAACAGGGTGTCCATGGCTACACCTTC; abundance: few; j_gene: TRBJ1-2; v_gene: TRBV7-9; d_gene: NA
CDR3aa: CASSFKTYRVQSYEQYF; CDR3nt: TGTGCCAGCAGTTTTAAGACCTACAGGGTCCAATCCTACGAGCAGTACTTC; abundance: NA; j_gene: TRBJ2-7; v_gene: TRBV28; d_gene: NA
CDR3aa: CSVEELGTYEQYF; CDR3nt: TGCAGCGTTGAGGAACTGGGGACCTACGAGCAGTACTTC; abundance: NA; j_gene: TRBJ2-7; v_gene: TRBV29-1; d_gene: NA
CDR3aa: CASSQARSRASTDTQYF; CDR3nt: TGCGCCAGCAGCCAGGCCCGGAGTAGAGCTAGCACAGATACGCAGTATTTT; abundance: NA; j_gene: TRBJ2-3; v_gene: TRBV4-1; d_gene: NA
CDR3aa: CSARLAGGLTDTQYF; CDR3nt: TGCAGTGCTAGACTAGCGGGAGGGCTGACAGATACGCAGTATTTT; abundance: NA; j_gene: TRBJ2-3; v_gene: TRBV20-1; d_gene: TRBD2
CDR3aa: CSAREQGAEAFF; CDR3nt: TGCAGTGCTAGAGAACAGGGCGCTGAAGCTTTCTTT; abundance: NA; j_gene: TRBJ1-1; v_gene: TRBV20-1; d_gene: NA
CDR3aa: CASTNVGTGQDEQYF; CDR3nt: TGTGCCAGCACCAACGTCGGGACAGGGCAGGACGAGCAGTACTTC; abundance: NA; j_gene: TRBJ2-7; v_gene: TRBV27; d_gene: TRBD1
CDR3aa: CASGDTAYNEQFF; CDR3nt: TGTGCCAGCGGCGATACTGCCTACAATGAGCAGTTCTTC; abundance: NA; j_gene: TRBJ2-1; v_gene: TRBV25-1; d_gene: NA
CDR3aa: CASSVATGGGGYTF; CDR3nt: TGTGCCAGCAGCGTAGCCACAGGGGGAGGTGGCTACACCTTC; abundance: NA; j_gene: TRBJ1-2; v_gene: TRBV9; d_gene: TRBD1
CDR3aa: CASSPGLAGPYNEQFF; CDR3nt: TGTGCCAGCAGTCCCGGACTAGCGGGCCCCTACAATGAGCAGTTCTTC; abundance: many; j_gene: TRBJ2-1; v_gene: TRBV28; d_gene: TRBD2
CDR3aa: CASSHGLAGYTDTQYF; CDR3nt: TGTGCCAGCAGTCACGGACTAGCGGGCTACACAGATACGCAGTATTTT; abundance: NA; j_gene: TRBJ2-3; v_gene: TRBV12-3/TRBV12-4; d_gene: TRBD2
CDR3aa: CASSPGSRLYPPDTQYF; CDR3nt: TGTGCCAGCAGCCCGGGGTCTCGTCTTTACCCCCCAGATACGCAGTATTTT; abundance: NA; j_gene: TRBJ2-3; v_gene: TRBV9; d_gene: NA
CDR3aa: CASSLNSLDYEQYF; CDR3nt: TGTGCCAGCAGCTTGAACAGCCTCGACTACGAGCAGTACTTC; abundance: few; j_gene: TRBJ2-7; v_gene: TRBV7-6; d_gene: NA
CDR3aa: CASSLNRGTSYNEQFF; CDR3nt: TGTGCTAGCAGCTTAAACAGGGGAACCTCCTACAATGAGCAGTTCTTC; abundance: NA; j_gene: TRBJ2-1; v_gene: TRBV7-7; d_gene: TRBD1
CDR3aa: CSANRAPTNYDYTF; CDR3nt: TGCAGTGCTAACCGGGCGCCAACTAACTATGACTACACCTTC; abundance: NA; j_gene: TRBJ1-2; v_gene: TRBV20-1; d_gene: NA
CDR3aa: CASSLGTGPEKLFF; CDR3nt: TGTGCCAGCAGCTTGGGGACAGGGCCTGAAAAACTGTTTTTT; abundance: NA; j_gene: TRBJ1-4; v_gene: TRBV6-5; d_gene: TRBD1
CDR3aa: CASSLAGLTNEQFF; CDR3nt: TGTGCCAGCAGCTTAGCCGGACTGACGAATGAGCAGTTCTTC; abundance: few; j_gene: TRBJ2-1; v_gene: TRBV7-9; d_gene: NA
CDR3aa: CASSSTGTDDEKLFF; CDR3nt: TGTGCCAGCAGTTCAACCGGGACAGACGACGAAAAACTGTTTTTT; abundance: NA; j_gene: TRBJ1-4; v_gene: TRBV28; d_gene: TRBD1
CDR3aa: CSVAGQGGQPQHF; CDR3nt: TGCAGCGTGGCTGGACAGGGTGGTCAGCCCCAGCATTTT; abundance: NA; j_gene: TRBJ1-5; v_gene: TRBV29-1; d_gene: TRBD1
CDR3aa: CASSPHQRVYEQYF; CDR3nt: TGTGCCAGCAGCCCTCACCAGAGGGTATACGAGCAGTACTTC; abundance: many; j_gene: TRBJ2-7; v_gene: TRBV7-2; d_gene: NA
CDR3aa: CASSGEGWKGLKQPQHF; CDR3nt: TGTGCCAGCAGCGGGGAGGGTTGGAAAGGGCTCAAACAGCCCCAGCATTTT; abundance: once; j_gene: TRBJ1-5; v_gene: TRBV7-9; d_gene: NA
CDR3aa: CATSDLERENEQFF; CDR3nt: TGTGCCACCAGTGACTTGGAGCGGGAGAATGAGCAGTTCTTC; abundance: NA; j_gene: TRBJ2-1; v_gene: TRBV24-1; d_gene: TRBD2
CDR3aa: CASTDRGHSNQPQHF; CDR3nt: TGTGCCAGCACAGACAGGGGTCATAGCAATCAGCCCCAGCATTTT; abundance: NA; j_gene: TRBJ1-5; v_gene: TRBV12-3/TRBV12-4; d_gene: TRBD1
CDR3aa: CASSFSAIQPQHF; CDR3nt: TGTGCCAGCAGCTTTTCGGCAATTCAGCCCCAGCATTTT; abundance: NA; j_gene: TRBJ1-5; v_gene: TRBV7-2; d_gene: NA
CDR3aa: CASSYFTSGGTDTQYF; CDR3nt: TGTGCCAGCAGTTACTTTACTAGCGGGGGCACAGATACGCAGTATTTT; abundance: NA; j_gene: TRBJ2-3; v_gene: TRBV6-6; d_gene: TRBD2